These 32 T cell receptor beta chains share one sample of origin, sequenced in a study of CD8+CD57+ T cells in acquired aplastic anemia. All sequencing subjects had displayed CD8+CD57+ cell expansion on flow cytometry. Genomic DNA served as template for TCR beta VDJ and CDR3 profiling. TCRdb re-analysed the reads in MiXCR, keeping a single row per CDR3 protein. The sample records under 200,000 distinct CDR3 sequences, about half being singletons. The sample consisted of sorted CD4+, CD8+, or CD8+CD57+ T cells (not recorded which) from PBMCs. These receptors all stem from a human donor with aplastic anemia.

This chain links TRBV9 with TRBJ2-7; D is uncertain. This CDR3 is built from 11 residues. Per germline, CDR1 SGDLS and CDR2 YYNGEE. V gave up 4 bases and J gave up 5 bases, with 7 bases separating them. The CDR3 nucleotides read TGTGCCAGCAGCACCGACGACGAGCAGTACTTC. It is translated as CASSTDDEQYF.

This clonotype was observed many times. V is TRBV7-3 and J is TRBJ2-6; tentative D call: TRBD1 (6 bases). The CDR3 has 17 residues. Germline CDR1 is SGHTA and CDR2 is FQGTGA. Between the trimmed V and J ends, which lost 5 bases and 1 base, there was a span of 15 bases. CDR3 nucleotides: TGTGCCAGCAGCCCCAGGGGCGGTGTATCTGGGGCCAACGTCCTGACTTTC. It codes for CASSPRGGVSGANVLTF.

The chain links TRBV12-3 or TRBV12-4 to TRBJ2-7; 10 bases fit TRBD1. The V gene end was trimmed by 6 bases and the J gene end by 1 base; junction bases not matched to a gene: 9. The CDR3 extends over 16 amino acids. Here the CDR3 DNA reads TGTGCCAGCAGCCCGATGACAGGGGGCGCGTCCTACGAGCAGTACTTC. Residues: CASSPMTGGASYEQYF.

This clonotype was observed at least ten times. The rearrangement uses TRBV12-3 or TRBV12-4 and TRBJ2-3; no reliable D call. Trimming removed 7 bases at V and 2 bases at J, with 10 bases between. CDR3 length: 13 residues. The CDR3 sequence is CASTLRTTDTQYF. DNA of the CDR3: TGTGCCAGCACCTTACGTACCACAGATACGCAGTATTTT.

The CDR3 DNA sequence: TGTGCCAGCAGCTTAGCGGAATTGGCAGGGTACCAAGAGACCCAGTACTTC. Residues: CASSLAELAGYQETQYF. The chain couples TRBV7-6 to TRBJ2-5; the D gene is possibly TRBD1 (5 bases). The V gene lost 0 bases and the J gene lost 0 bases, with 14 bases spanning the gap. Germline assignment: CDR1 SGHVS and CDR2 FNYEAQ. The CDR3 extends over 17 amino acids.

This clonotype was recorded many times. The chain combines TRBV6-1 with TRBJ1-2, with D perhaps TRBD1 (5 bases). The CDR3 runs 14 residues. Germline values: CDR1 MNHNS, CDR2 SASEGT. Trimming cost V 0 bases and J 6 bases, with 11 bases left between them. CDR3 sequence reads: CASSEAGRGNGYTF. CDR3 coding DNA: TGTGCCAGCAGTGAAGCAGGTCGGGGGAATGGCTACACCTTC.

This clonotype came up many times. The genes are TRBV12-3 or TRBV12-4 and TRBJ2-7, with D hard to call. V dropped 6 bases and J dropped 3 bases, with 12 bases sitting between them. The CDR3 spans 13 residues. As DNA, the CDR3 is TGTGCCAGCAGATCCAGGTCCTTCTACGAGCAGTACTTC. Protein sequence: CASRSRSFYEQYF.

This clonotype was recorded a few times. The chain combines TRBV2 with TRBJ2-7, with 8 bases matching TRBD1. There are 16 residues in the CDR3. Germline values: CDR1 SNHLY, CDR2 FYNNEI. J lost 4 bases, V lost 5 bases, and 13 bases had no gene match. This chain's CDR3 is CASSPRTGRFNYEQYF. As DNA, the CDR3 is TGTGCCAGCAGTCCTCGGACAGGGAGGTTTAATTACGAGCAGTACTTC.

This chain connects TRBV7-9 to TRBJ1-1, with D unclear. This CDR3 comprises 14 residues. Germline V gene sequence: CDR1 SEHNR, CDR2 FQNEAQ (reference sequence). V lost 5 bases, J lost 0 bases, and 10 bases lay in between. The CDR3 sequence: CASSPVTVNTEAFF. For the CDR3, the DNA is TGTGCCAGCAGCCCGGTTACGGTGAACACTGAAGCTTTCTTT.

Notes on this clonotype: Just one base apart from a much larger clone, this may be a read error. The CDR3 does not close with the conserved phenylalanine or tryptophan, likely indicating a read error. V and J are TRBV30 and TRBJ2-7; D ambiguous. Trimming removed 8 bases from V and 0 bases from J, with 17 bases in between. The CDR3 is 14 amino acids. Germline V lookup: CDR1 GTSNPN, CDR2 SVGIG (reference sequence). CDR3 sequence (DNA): TGTGCCCTCGCCAGGCAGGAAAGCTCCTACGAGCAGTACTCC. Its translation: CALARQESSYEQYS.

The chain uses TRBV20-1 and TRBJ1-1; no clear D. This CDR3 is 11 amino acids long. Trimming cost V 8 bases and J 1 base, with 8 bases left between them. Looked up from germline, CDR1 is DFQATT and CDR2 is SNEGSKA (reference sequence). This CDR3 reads CSNHRNTEAFF. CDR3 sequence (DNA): TGCAGTAACCATAGGAACACTGAAGCTTTCTTT.

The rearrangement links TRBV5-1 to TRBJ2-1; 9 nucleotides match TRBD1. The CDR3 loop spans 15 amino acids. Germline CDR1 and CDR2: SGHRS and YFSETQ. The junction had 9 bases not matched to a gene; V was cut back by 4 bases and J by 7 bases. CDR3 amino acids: CASSPSGQGGNEQFF. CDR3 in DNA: TGCGCCAGCAGCCCTTCGGGACAGGGAGGGAATGAGCAGTTCTTC.

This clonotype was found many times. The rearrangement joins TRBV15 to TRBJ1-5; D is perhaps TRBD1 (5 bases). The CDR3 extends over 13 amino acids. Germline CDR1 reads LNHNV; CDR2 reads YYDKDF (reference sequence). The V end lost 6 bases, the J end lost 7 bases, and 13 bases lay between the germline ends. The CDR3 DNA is TGTGCCACCAGTATGGGGGTCCCCCAGCCCCAGCATTTT. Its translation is CATSMGVPQPQHF.

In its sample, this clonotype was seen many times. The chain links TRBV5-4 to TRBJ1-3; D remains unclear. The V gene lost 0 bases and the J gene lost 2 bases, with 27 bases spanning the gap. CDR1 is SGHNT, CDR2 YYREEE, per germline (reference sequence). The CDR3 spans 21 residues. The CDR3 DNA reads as TGTGCCAGCAGCTTGGACGGTCTTAACCGGAGGGTCTCAGCGGCTGGAAACACCATATATTTT. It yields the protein CASSLDGLNRRVSAAGNTIYF. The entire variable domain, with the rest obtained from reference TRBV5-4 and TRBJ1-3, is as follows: ETGVTQSPTHLIKTRGQQVTLRCSSQSGHNTVSWYQQALGQGPQFIFQYYREEENGRGNFPPRFSGLQFPNYSSELNVNALELDDSALYLCASSLDGLNRRVSAAGNTIYFGEGSWLTVV.

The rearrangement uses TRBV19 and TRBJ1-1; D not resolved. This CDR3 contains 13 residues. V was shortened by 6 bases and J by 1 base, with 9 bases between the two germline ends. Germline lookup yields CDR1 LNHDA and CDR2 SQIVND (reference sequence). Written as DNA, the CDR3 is TGTGCCAGTAGGTCCCGAGAGAACACTGAAGCTTTCTTT. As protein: CASRSRENTEAFF.

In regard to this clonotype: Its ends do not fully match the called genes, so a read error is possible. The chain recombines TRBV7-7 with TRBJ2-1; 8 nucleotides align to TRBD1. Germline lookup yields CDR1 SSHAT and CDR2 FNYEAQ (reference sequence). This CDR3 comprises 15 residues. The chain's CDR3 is CASSLERTGINEQFF. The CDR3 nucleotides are TGTGCTAGCAGCTTAGAGCGGACAGGGATAAATGAGCAGTTCTTC.

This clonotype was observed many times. CDR3 in DNA: TGTGCCAGCAGGGAGAGTGAGGGGCGCGGAACTGAAGCTTTCTTT. This gives the protein CASRESEGRGTEAFF. The chain joins TRBV6-1 to TRBJ1-1, with D perhaps matching TRBD1 (5 bases). The germline V gene has CDR1 MNHNS and CDR2 SASEGT. The CDR3 length is 15 residues. Deletions cut 6 bases from V and 5 bases from J, with 19 bases between.

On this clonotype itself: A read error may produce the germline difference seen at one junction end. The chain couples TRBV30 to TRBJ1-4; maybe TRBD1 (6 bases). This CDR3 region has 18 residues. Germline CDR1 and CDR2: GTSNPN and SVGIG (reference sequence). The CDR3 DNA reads TGTGCCTGGAGTGTGTCCTACAGGGTTCAGCAACTACGTGAAAAACTGGTTTTT. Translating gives CAWSVSYRVQQLREKLVF.

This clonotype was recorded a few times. This CDR3 reads CASSDGTSGGANEQFF. Written as DNA, the CDR3 is TGTGCCAGCAGTGACGGGACTAGCGGGGGGGCCAATGAGCAGTTCTTC. The chain recombines TRBV6-4 with TRBJ2-1; 16 bases line up with TRBD2. Germline CDR1 reads MRHNA; CDR2 reads SNTAGT. With V trimmed by 2 bases and J by 6 bases, 1 base remained unmatched. The CDR3 sequence is 16 residues long.

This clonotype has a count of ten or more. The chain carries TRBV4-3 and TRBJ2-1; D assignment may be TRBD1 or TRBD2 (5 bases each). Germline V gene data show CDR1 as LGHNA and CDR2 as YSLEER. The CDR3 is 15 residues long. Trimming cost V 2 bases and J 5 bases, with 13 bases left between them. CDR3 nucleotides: TGCGCCAGCAGCCAACCGACGAGAGGGGACAATGAGCAGTTCTTC. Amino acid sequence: CASSQPTRGDNEQFF.

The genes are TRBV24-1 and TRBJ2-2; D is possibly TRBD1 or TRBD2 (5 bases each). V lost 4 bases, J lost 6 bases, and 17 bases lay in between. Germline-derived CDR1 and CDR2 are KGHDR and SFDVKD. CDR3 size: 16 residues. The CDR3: CATSDLSAVGAGELFF. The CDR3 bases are TGTGCCACCAGTGACCTTTCGGCCGTGGGGGCCGGGGAGCTGTTTTTT.

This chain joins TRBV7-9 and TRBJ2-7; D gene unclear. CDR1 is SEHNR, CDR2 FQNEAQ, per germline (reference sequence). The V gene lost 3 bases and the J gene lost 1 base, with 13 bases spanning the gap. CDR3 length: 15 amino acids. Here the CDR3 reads CASSFPAAQSYEQYF. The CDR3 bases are TGTGCCAGCAGCTTTCCGGCAGCACAGTCCTACGAGCAGTACTTC.

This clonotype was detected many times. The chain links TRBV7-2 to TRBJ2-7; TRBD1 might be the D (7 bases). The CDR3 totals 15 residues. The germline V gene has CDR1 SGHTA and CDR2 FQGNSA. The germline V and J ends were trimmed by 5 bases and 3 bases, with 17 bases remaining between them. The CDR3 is CASSHGGQSFYEQYF. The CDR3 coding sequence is TGTGCCAGCAGCCACGGGGGACAGAGCTTCTACGAGCAGTACTTC.

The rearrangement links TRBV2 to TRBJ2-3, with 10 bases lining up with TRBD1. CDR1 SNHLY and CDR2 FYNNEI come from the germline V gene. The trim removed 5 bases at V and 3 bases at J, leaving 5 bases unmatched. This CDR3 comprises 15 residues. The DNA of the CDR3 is TGTGCCAGCAGTAAACCGGGACAGGGGACAGATACGCAGTATTTT. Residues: CASSKPGQGTDTQYF.

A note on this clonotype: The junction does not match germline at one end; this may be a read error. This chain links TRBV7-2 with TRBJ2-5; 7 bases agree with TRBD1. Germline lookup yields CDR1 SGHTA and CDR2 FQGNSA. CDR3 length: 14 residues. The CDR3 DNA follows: TGTGCCACCAGCAGAGCAGGGGGTCGGGAGACCCAGTACTTC. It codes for CATSRAGGRETQYF.

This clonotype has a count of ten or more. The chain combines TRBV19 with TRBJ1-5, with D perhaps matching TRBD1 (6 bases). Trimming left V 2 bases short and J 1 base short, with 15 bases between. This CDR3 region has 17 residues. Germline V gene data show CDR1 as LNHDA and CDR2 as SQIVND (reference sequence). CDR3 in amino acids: CASSISQGSRSNQPQHF. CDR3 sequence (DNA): TGTGCCAGTAGTATAAGTCAGGGGTCAAGGAGCAATCAGCCCCAGCATTTT.

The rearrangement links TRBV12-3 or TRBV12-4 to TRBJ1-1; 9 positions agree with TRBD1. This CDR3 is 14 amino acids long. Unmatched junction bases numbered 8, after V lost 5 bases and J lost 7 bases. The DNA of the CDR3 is TGTGCCAGCAGTCGACCTGACAGGGGGAATGAAGCTTTCTTT. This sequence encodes CASSRPDRGNEAFF.

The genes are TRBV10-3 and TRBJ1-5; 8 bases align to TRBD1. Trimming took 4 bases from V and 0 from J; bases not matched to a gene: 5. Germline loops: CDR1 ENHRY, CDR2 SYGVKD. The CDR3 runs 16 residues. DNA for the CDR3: TGTGCCATCAGTGTTGGGACAGGTTATAGCAATCAGCCCCAGCATTTT. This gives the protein CAISVGTGYSNQPQHF.

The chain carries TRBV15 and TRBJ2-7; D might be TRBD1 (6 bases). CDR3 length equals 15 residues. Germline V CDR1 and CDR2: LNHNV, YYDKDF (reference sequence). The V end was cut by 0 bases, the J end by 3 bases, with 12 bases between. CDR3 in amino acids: CATSRDRAGVYEQYF. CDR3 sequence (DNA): TGTGCCACCAGCAGAGATCGGGCAGGGGTCTACGAGCAGTACTTC.

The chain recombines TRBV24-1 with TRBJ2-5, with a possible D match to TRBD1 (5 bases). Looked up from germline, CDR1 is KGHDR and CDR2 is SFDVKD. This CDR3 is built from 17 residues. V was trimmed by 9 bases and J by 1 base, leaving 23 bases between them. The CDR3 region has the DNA TGTGCCACCTCTTCAGGGCCCGAGGAGAACTCCCAAGAGACCCAGTACTTC. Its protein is CATSSGPEENSQETQYF.

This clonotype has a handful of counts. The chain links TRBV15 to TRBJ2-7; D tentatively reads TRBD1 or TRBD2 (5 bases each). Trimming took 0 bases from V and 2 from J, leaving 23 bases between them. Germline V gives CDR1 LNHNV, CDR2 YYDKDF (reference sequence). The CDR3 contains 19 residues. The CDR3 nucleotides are TGTGCCACCAGCAGAGACGGAACCGGTGGGGCGGGCCGTGCCTACGAGCAGTACTTC. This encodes CATSRDGTGGAGRAYEQYF.

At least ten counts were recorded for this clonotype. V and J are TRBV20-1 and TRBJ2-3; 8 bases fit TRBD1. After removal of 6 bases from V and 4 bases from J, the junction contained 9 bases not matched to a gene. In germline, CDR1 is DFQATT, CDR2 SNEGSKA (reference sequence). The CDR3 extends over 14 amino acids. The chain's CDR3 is CSAQGQVEADTQYF. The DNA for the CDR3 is TGCAGTGCCCAGGGACAGGTCGAGGCAGATACGCAGTATTTT.